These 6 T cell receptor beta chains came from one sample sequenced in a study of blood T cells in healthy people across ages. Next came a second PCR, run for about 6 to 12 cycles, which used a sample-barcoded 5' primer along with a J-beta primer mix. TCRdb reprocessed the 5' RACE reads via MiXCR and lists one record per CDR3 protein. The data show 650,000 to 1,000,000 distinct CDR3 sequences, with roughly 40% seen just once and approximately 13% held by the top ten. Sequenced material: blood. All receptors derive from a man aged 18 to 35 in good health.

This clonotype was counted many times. The CDR3 DNA sequence: TGTGCCAGCAGCCAAAAGGACTGGAGTAGCTCCTACGAGCAGTACTTC. Amino acid sequence: CASSQKDWSSSYEQYF. The chain employs TRBV3-1 and TRBJ2-7, with TRBD2 as a possible D gene (5 bases). Germline V lookup: CDR1 LGHDT, CDR2 YNNKEL (reference sequence). Trimming removed 2 bases from V and 0 bases from J, with 14 bases in between. This CDR3 region has 16 residues.

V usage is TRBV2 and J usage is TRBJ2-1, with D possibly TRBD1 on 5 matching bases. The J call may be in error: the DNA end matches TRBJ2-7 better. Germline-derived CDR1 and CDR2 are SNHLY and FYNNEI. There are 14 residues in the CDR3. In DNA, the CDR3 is TGTGCCAGCAGAGCCAAGGGGTCAGGGAATGAGCAGTACTTC. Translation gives CASRAKGSGNEQYF.

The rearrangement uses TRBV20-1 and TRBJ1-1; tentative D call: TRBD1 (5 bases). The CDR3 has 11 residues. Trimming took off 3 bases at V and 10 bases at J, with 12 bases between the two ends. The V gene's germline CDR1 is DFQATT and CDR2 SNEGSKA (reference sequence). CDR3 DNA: TGCAGTGCTAGTGATGGGACCGGAGCTTTCTTT. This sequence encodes CSASDGTGAFF.

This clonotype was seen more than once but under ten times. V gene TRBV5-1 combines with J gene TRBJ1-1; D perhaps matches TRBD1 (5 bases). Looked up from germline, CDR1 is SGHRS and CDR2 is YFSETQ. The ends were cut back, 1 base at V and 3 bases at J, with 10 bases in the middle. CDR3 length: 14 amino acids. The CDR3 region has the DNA TGCGCCAGCAGCTTGCTTGGGGCTGACACTGAAGCTTTCTTT. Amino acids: CASSLLGADTEAFF.

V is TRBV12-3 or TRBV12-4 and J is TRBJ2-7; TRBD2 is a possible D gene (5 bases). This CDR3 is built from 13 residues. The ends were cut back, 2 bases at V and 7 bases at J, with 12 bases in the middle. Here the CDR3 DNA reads TGTGCCAGCAGTTTAAAAGGGCCGGGGGAGCAGTACTTC. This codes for CASSLKGPGEQYF.

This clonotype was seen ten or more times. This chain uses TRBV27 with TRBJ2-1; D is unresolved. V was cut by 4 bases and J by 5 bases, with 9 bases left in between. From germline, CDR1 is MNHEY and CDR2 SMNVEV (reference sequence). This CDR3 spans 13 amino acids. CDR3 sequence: CASSYRRNNEQFF. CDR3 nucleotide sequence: TGTGCCAGCAGTTACCGGCGGAACAATGAGCAGTTCTTC.